This is a list of T cell receptor beta chains from one sample in a study of cytomegalovirus exposure and HLA in healthy donors. Data came from immunoSEQ multiplex PCR; TCRdb stores just in-frame clones and leaves some out. The data contain about 190,000 clones, around four fifths of them seen just once; the ten biggest clones take up over 1.5%. Sequencing input: PBMCs. The receptors come from a man aged 35 to 55 in good health and CMV-seropositive. Each CDR3 is given with its conserved first and last residue. The D gene is left open where the match is weak. The size of a clone is reported for some rows only, either as once, few or many, or as a class for expanded clones.

>TRBV9|.|TRBJ2-1|TRBD2
CASSARTSERNEQFF
TGTGCCAGCAGCGCCAGGACTAGCGAAAGGAATGAGCAGTTCTTC
>TRBV19|.|TRBJ1-1|.
CASSTPALAAEAFF
TGTGCCAGTAGTACCCCAGCGTTGGCGGCTGAAGCTTTCTTT
>TRBV27|.|TRBJ2-7|TRBD1
CASSPLTGSSYEQYF
TGTGCCAGCAGTCCCTTGACAGGGAGCTCCTACGAGCAGTACTTC
>TRBV5-4|.|TRBJ1-1|TRBD1
CASSVGQGTTEAFF
TGTGCCAGCAGCGTAGGACAGGGGACCACTGAAGCTTTCTTT
>TRBV5-4|.|TRBJ2-7|.
CASSLDPGSSYEQYF
TGTGCCAGCAGCTTGGATCCGGGGAGCTCCTACGAGCAGTACTTC
>TRBV30|.|TRBJ2-7|.
CAWGGTEMTTYEQYF
TGTGCCTGGGGGGGGACAGAAATGACCACCTACGAGCAGTACTTC
>TRBV7-9|.|TRBJ2-7|TRBD1
CASSRPGTGSYEQYF
TGTGCCAGCAGCCGTCCCGGGACAGGGTCCTACGAGCAGTACTTC
>TRBV30|.|TRBJ1-2|.
CAWSAGQVNYGYTF
TGTGCCTGGAGTGCAGGGCAGGTTAACTATGGCTACACCTTC
>TRBV5-1|.|TRBJ1-4|.
CASSLSGEALFF
TGCGCCAGCAGCTTGAGTGGGGAGGCCCTGTTTTTT
>TRBV29-1|.|TRBJ2-6|TRBD1
CSVETGEIANVLTF
TGCAGCGTGGAAACAGGGGAGATAGCCAACGTCCTGACTTTC
>TRBV27|.|TRBJ2-4|.
CASSLFGSGGIQYF
TGTGCCAGCAGTTTATTCGGGAGTGGTGGCATTCAGTACTTC
>TRBV7-6|once|TRBJ2-7|.
CASSLIGEGGEQYF
TGTGCCAGCAGCTTAATTGGGGAAGGGGGCGAGCAGTACTTC
>TRBV28|.|TRBJ1-3|TRBD1
CASSLWWQGVTGNGNTIYF
TGTGCCAGCAGTTTATGGTGGCAGGGGGTCACTGGGAATGGAAACACCATATATTTT
>TRBV25-1|.|TRBJ2-3|.
CASSSGAGALTDTQYF
TGTGCCAGCAGCTCAGGGGCCGGAGCCCTCACAGATACGCAGTATTTT
>TRBV7-9|.|TRBJ1-3|TRBD1
CASSFPHPVRQGEGNTIYF
TGTGCCAGCAGCTTTCCGCATCCTGTCCGACAGGGGGAAGGAAACACCATATATTTT
>TRBV7-9|.|TRBJ2-1|TRBD2
CASSPGLADNEQFF
TGTGCCAGCAGCCCGGGACTAGCGGACAATGAGCAGTTCTTC
>TRBV18|.|TRBJ1-1|.
CASSPRGGDTEAFF
TGTGCCAGCTCACCACGGGGGGGAGACACTGAAGCTTTCTTT
>TRBV7-6|.|TRBJ2-1|TRBD2
CASSSAGAVGGEQFF
TGTGCCAGCAGCTCAGCGGGGGCCGTGGGGGGGGAGCAGTTCTTC
>TRBV28|once|TRBJ2-7|.
CASSLWGGTNEQYF
TGTGCCAGCAGTTTATGGGGGGGGACAAACGAGCAGTACTTC
>TRBV18|.|TRBJ1-5|TRBD1
CASSQPGQGHQPQHF
TGTGCCAGCTCACAACCGGGACAGGGCCATCAGCCCCAGCATTTT
>TRBV2|once|TRBJ2-4|TRBD1
CASSGNRGDSQYF
TGTGCCAGCAGTGGTAACAGGGGAGACAGTCAGTACTTC
>TRBV4-3|.|TRBJ2-6|TRBD2
CASSPQAGLSGANVLTF
TGCGCCAGCAGCCCCCAAGCGGGGCTCTCTGGGGCCAACGTCCTGACTTTC
>TRBV7-7|.|TRBJ2-1|TRBD2
CASSLGLATNNEQFF
TGTGCCAGCAGCCTGGGACTAGCGACAAACAATGAGCAGTTCTTC
>TRBV7-2|.|TRBJ1-3|.
CASRPTGNSGNTIYF
TGTGCCAGCAGGCCAACAGGGAACTCTGGAAACACCATATATTTT
>TRBV6-1|.|TRBJ1-1|TRBD1
CASSLRGRTEAFF
TGTGCCAGCAGTCTAAGGGGGCGCACTGAAGCTTTCTTT
>TRBV6-6|.|TRBJ2-7|.
CASSPATGEQYF
TGTGCCAGCAGTCCCGCAACGGGTGAGCAGTACTTC
>TRBV5-1|.|TRBJ2-1|.
CASSGGDLWSSYNEQFF
TGCGCCAGCAGTGGTGGAGATCTGTGGAGCTCCTACAATGAGCAGTTCTTC
>TRBV15|few|TRBJ2-7|.
CATSRGGSSYEQYF
TGTGCCACCAGCAGAGGGGGCAGCTCCTACGAGCAGTACTTC
>TRBV6-5|.|TRBJ1-6|TRBD1
CASSYQTGPNSPLHF
TGTGCCAGCAGTTACCAGACAGGGCCAAATTCACCCCTCCACTTT
>TRBV19|once|TRBJ1-3|.
CASSPGLRSGNTIYF
TGTGCCAGTAGTCCCGGACTCAGATCAGGAAACACCATATATTTT
>TRBV5-1|.|TRBJ2-3|.
CASSSTGTDTTDTQYF
TGCGCCAGCAGCTCAACCGGGACTGACACGACAGATACGCAGTATTTT
>TRBV11-2|.|TRBJ2-1|TRBD2
CASRKTTSGRDEQFF
TGTGCCAGCAGGAAAACGACTAGCGGGAGGGATGAGCAGTTCTTC
>TRBV15|.|TRBJ1-1|.
CATSRDGARNTEAFF
TGTGCCACCAGCAGAGATGGGGCACGGAACACTGAAGCTTTCTTT
>TRBV6-5|once|TRBJ1-2|.
CASSPGPGAGYTF
TGTGCCAGCAGCCCCGGGCCAGGGGCTGGCTACACCTTC
>TRBV28|.|TRBJ1-5|.
CASSQRSGQHF
TGTGCCAGCAGCCAGCGGTCAGGCCAGCATTTT
>TRBV7-8|.|TRBJ2-2|.
CASSSKGRHTGELFF
TGTGCCAGCAGCTCTAAGGGGAGGCACACCGGGGAGCTGTTTTTT
>TRBV27|.|TRBJ2-1|TRBD1
CASSLGQAANGEQFF
TGTGCCAGCAGTTTGGGACAGGCGGCTAACGGGGAGCAGTTCTTC
>TRBV5-4|.|TRBJ2-2|TRBD2
CASSLAGRGGPNTGELFF
TGTGCCAGCAGCTTGGCGGGTCGGGGGGGACCGAACACCGGGGAGCTGTTTTTT
>TRBV7-2|.|TRBJ2-5|.
CASSLDAGVQETQYF
TGTGCCAGCAGCTTAGATGCAGGGGTCCAAGAGACCCAGTACTTC
>TRBV5-6|.|TRBJ2-2|.
CASSLQGPGELFF
TGTGCCAGCAGCTTGCAGGGCCCCGGGGAGCTGTTTTTT
>TRBV4-1|.|TRBJ2-1|.
CASSQEEGGSYNEQFF
TGCGCCAGCAGCCAAGAGGAGGGAGGCTCCTACAATGAGCAGTTCTTC
>TRBV28|.|TRBJ2-7|.
CASSLARSYEQYF
TGTGCCAGCAGCCTTGCTAGGTCCTACGAGCAGTACTTC
>TRBV6-6|.|TRBJ2-1|.
CASSTGQYNEQFF
TGTGCCAGCAGCACCGGACAGTACAATGAGCAGTTCTTC
>TRBV23-1|.|TRBJ1-1|.
CEWRVASPEAFF
TGCGAATGGAGGGTGGCTTCCCCTGAAGCTTTCTTT
>TRBV29-1|.|TRBJ2-1|TRBD2
CSVGASGTYNEQFF
TGCAGCGTTGGGGCTAGCGGTACCTACAATGAGCAGTTCTTC
>TRBV5-1|.|TRBJ2-1|.
CASSLVAGWQFF
TGCGCCAGCAGCTTGGTAGCAGGGTGGCAGTTCTTC
>TRBV9|.|TRBJ2-3|.
CASSVAWGADTQYF
TGTGCCAGCAGCGTAGCTTGGGGGGCAGATACGCAGTATTTT
>TRBV11-2|.|TRBJ1-3|.
CASTPARAGNTIYF
TGTGCCAGCACCCCGGCCAGGGCTGGAAACACCATATATTTT
>TRBV19|few|TRBJ2-2|.
CATGGTGELFF
TGTGCCACCGGCGGGACCGGGGAGCTGTTTTTT